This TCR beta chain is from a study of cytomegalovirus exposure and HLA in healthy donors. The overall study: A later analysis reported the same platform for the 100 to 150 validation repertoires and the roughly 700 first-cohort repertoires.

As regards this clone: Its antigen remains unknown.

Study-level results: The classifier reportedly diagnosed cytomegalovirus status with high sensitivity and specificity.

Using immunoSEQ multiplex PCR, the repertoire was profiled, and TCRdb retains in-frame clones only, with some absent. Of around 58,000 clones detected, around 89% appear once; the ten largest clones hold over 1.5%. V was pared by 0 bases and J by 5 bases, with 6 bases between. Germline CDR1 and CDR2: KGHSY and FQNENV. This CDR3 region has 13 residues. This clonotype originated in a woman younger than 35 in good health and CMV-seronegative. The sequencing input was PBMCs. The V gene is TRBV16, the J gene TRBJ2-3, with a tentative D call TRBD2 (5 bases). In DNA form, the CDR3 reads TGTGCCAGCAGCCAATCTGAGGGAGATACGCAGTATTTT. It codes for CASSQSEGDTQYF.